This TCR beta chain is drawn from a study of response to subunit inactivated influenza vaccine. CDR1 and CDR2 (germline): SGHTA, FQGNSA. The CDR3 contains 16 residues. The germline V and J ends were trimmed by 0 bases and 2 bases, with 12 bases remaining between them. Study-wide results and caveats: The authors suggested that few new T cells are recruited per seasonal influenza vaccination.

One entry per CDR3 protein, called by TCRdb with MiXCR from the RT-PCR reads. The repertoire includes approximately 500,000 distinct CDR3 sequences, 13% of them detected once, and around 13% sits in the top ten. This clonotype was counted a few times. Its antigen remains unidentified. The chain links TRBV7-2 to TRBJ2-3; no definite D call. The receptor's source is a man aged 45 to 65 who received an inactivated influenza vaccine. The sequencing used PBMCs from blood, collected 35 to 45 days after vaccination. CDR3 in DNA: TGTGCCAGCAGCTTAGCAGTTAGTTTAAACACAGATACGCAGTATTTT. Translating gives CASSLAVSLNTDTQYF.